The 9 T cell receptor beta chains below were found in one sample sequenced in a study of T-cell memory formation after mild COVID-19. TCRdb itself ran the 5' RACE reads through MiXCR, one entry per CDR3 protein. The sample lists about 210,000 distinct CDR3 sequences, over 9.5% occurring once. The specimen sequenced was PBMCs or a T cell subset sorted from them (not recorded which). The receptors shown here come from a man aged 18 to 29 who had mild COVID-19 (a few samples of this study predate the infection). Cell type and time point are not known.

This clonotype was seen only a few times. This chain joins TRBV5-1 and TRBJ1-6; D possibly corresponds to TRBD1 (5 bases). With 6 bases removed from V and 10 bases from J, the gap between germline ends came to 14 bases. This CDR3 is 13 amino acids long. Germline assignment: CDR1 SGHRS and CDR2 YFSETQ. The CDR3 region is CASTGEGLSPLHF. CDR3 DNA sequence: TGCGCCAGCACTGGGGAGGGGCTCTCACCCCTCCACTTT. The whole variable domain, remainder taken from reference TRBV5-1 and TRBJ1-6, is KAGVTQTPRYLIKTRGQQVTLSCSPISGHRSVSWYQQTPGQGLQFLFEYFSETQRNKGNFPGRFSGRQFSNSRSEMNVSTLELGDSALYLCASTGEGLSPLHFGNGTRLTVT.

The gene calls are TRBV6-2 or TRBV6-3 and TRBJ2-5, with 7 nucleotides matching TRBD1. This CDR3 region has 14 residues. The germline V gene encodes CDR1 MNHEY and CDR2 SVGEGT. The junction had 11 bases not matched to a gene; V was cut back by 6 bases and J by 7 bases. The DNA of the CDR3 is TGTGCCAGCAGGGGAACAGGGGCCAGAGGGACCCAGTACTTC. Protein sequence: CASRGTGARGTQYF.

The rearrangement uses TRBV12-5 and TRBJ1-5; possible D gene TRBD1, 6 bases. The germline V and J ends were trimmed by 8 bases and 5 bases, with 13 bases remaining between them. CDR3 length equals 13 residues. From germline, CDR1 is LGHNT and CDR2 FRNRAP. Written as DNA, the CDR3 is TGTGCTAGTAGCGGGGGCTTCGATCAGCCCCAGCATTTT. Translating gives CASSGGFDQPQHF.

This clonotype came up a few times. The chain is built from TRBV12-3 or TRBV12-4 and TRBJ1-6; D is undetermined. The CDR3 runs 15 residues. The V end lost 5 bases, the J end lost 3 bases, and 11 bases lay between the germline ends. CDR3 sequence (DNA): TGTGCCAGCAGTCCCAACCGTGGCTATAATTCACCCCTCCACTTT. It codes for CASSPNRGYNSPLHF.

This clonotype has at least ten counts. This chain uses TRBV5-5 with TRBJ2-5, with D possibly being TRBD2 (6 bases). From germline, CDR1 is SGHKS and CDR2 YYEKEE (reference sequence). V lost 2 bases to trimming and J lost 3 bases, with 11 bases between them. The CDR3 covers 14 residues. In DNA form, the CDR3 reads TGTGCCAGCAGCTTAGGAGGGTGGGAAGAGACCCAGTACTTC. Protein product: CASSLGGWEETQYF.

This chain uses TRBV20-1 with TRBJ1-2, with D perhaps matching TRBD1 (5 bases). Trimming stripped 3 bases from V and 4 bases from J, with 15 bases between. This CDR3 comprises 14 residues. From germline, CDR1 is DFQATT and CDR2 SNEGSKA (reference sequence). The CDR3 is CSASPRVESYGYTF. In nucleotides, the CDR3 is TGCAGTGCTAGCCCCAGGGTGGAAAGCTATGGCTACACCTTC.

At least ten counts were recorded for this clonotype. The chain employs TRBV4-3 and TRBJ1-1; D is ambiguous. CDR3 size: 14 residues. Looked up from germline, CDR1 is LGHNA and CDR2 is YSLEER. V was trimmed by 1 base and J by 0 bases, leaving 6 bases between them. Here the CDR3 DNA reads TGCGCCAGCAGCCAAGGGCGGCTGAACACTGAAGCTTTCTTT. Translation: CASSQGRLNTEAFF.

The sample holds a few counts of this clonotype. This chain joins TRBV5-6 and TRBJ2-7; the D gene is possibly TRBD1 (7 bases). Trimming left V 1 base short and J 6 bases short, with 14 bases between. The CDR3 extends over 14 amino acids. Germline CDR1 is SGHDT and CDR2 is YYEEEE. CDR3 coding DNA: TGTGCCAGCAGCTTGTTCCAGGGGGGTCGCGAGCAGTACTTC. Translated: CASSLFQGGREQYF. Together with reference TRBV5-6 and TRBJ2-7, the CDR3 gives the full variable domain: DAGVTQSPTHLIKTRGQQVTLRCSPKSGHDTVSWYQQALGQGPQFIFQYYEEEERQRGNFPDRFSGHQFPNYSSELNVNALLLGDSALYLCASSLFQGGREQYFGPGTRLTVT.

This clonotype was observed many times. This chain uses TRBV18 with TRBJ2-7; D ambiguous. Germline CDR1 reads KGHSH; CDR2 reads LQKENI. The length of the CDR3 is 12 residues. The V end lost 3 bases, the J end lost 0 bases, and 3 bases lay between the germline ends. The CDR3 loop reads CASSPGSYEQYV. In DNA form, the CDR3 reads TGTGCCAGCTCACCCGGCTCCTACGAGCAGTACGTC.